This T cell receptor beta chain was recovered during a study of shared clonotypes between healthy human individuals. V was pared by 5 bases and J by 7 bases, with 9 bases of the junction left unmatched. From germline, CDR1 is SGHNT and CDR2 YENEEA. The length of the CDR3 is 15 residues. The repertoire was sequenced with immunoSEQ multiplex PCR; TCRdb's copy has only in-frame clones and lacks some. The table has about 2.4 million clones, under 95% seen once. The source material was naive CD4+ T cells from PBMCs. As for subset: CD45RA+ positively selected. The clonotype comes from a man younger than 35 in good health. Some clones in this sample may be carry-over from other donors' samples. The chain couples TRBV11-3 to TRBJ2-1, with 9 bases fitting TRBD1. The CDR3, as DNA: TGTGCCAGCAGCACCCAACAGGGGGCGCAAAATGAGCAGTTCTTC. Amino acid sequence: CASSTQQGAQNEQFF.